These 17 T cell receptor beta chains were all obtained from the same sample, sequenced in a study of CD8 T cells in ankylosing spondylitis. TCRdb processed the 5' RACE reads anew with MiXCR; each CDR3 protein has one entry. The sample lists 130,000 or so distinct CDR3 sequences, over 6.5% occurring once. The sequenced material came from blood, either unsorted or a sorted T cell fraction (not recorded which). These receptors originate from a male donor with ankylosing spondylitis or in good health (not recorded which).

This clonotype was detected ten times or more. The chain employs TRBV2 and TRBJ1-4, with TRBD1 identical over 7 bases. The CDR3 totals 15 residues. V dropped 7 bases and J dropped 2; count of bases not matched to a gene: 7. CDR1 is SNHLY and CDR2 is FYNNEI in the germline V gene. CDR3 sequence (DNA): TGTGCCAGCAACACAGGGGCGTCGACTAATGAAAAACTGTTTTTT. Its translation is CASNTGASTNEKLFF.

Ten or more counts support this clonotype. V usage is TRBV20-1 and J usage is TRBJ1-1, with 7 positions matching TRBD1. The length of the CDR3 is 12 residues. Germline V gene sequence: CDR1 DFQATT, CDR2 SNEGSKA (reference sequence). The junction had 6 bases not matched to a gene; V was cut back by 4 bases and J by 7 bases. Written as DNA, the CDR3 is TGCAGTGCTACCAGGACAGGACTTGAAGCTTTCTTT. It encodes CSATRTGLEAFF.

At least ten counts were recorded for this clonotype. The chain has TRBV7-2 and TRBJ2-4; the match to TRBD1 covers 7 bases. Germline V gene sequence: CDR1 SGHTA, CDR2 FQGNSA. Trimming at V came to 4 bases and at J to 11 bases, leaving 2 bases not matched to a gene. CDR3 size: 11 residues. The CDR3 sequence is CASSSTGVQYF. The DNA of the CDR3 is TGTGCCAGCAGCTCCACAGGGGTTCAGTACTTC.

This clonotype showed up many times. V is TRBV7-2 and J is TRBJ2-5, with D unclear. Deletions cut 3 bases from V and 3 bases from J, with 2 bases between. The germline V gene encodes CDR1 SGHTA and CDR2 FQGNSA. The CDR3 length is 11 residues. The CDR3 coding sequence is TGTGCCAGCAGCTTTAAAGAGACCCAGTACTTC. It is translated as CASSFKETQYF.

The sample holds many counts of this clonotype. The V gene is TRBV20-1, the J gene TRBJ2-1; 15 nucleotides agree with TRBD2. Germline V lookup: CDR1 DFQATT, CDR2 SNEGSKA (reference sequence). V lost 1 base to trimming and J lost 0 bases; unmatched junction nucleotides: 4. The CDR3 sequence is 18 residues long. CDR3 DNA sequence: TGCAGTGCTAGAGCCGGACTAGCGGGGGGGAGCTCCTACAATGAGCAGTTCTTC. The encoded protein is CSARAGLAGGSSYNEQFF.

This clonotype came up many times. The chain is built from TRBV5-1 and TRBJ1-1; D is uncertain. Per germline, CDR1 SGHRS and CDR2 YFSETQ. The CDR3 consists of 13 residues. V was shortened by 5 bases and J by 0 bases, with 8 bases between the two germline ends. CDR3 sequence reads: CASRGMLNTEAFF. In DNA form, the CDR3 reads TGCGCCAGCAGGGGAATGTTGAACACTGAAGCTTTCTTT.

This clonotype occurred many times. This sequence joins TRBV6-5 and TRBJ1-4; D is unclear. The V end was cut by 2 bases, the J end by 4 bases, with 11 bases between. CDR3 length: 15 amino acids. Germline V CDR1 and CDR2: MNHEY, SVGAGI. CDR3 protein: CASSYIWTGNEKLFF. CDR3 nucleotide sequence: TGTGCCAGCAGTTACATTTGGACGGGTAATGAAAAACTGTTTTTT.

The table lists this clonotype with many counts. A read error may produce the germline difference seen at one junction end. The chain is built from TRBV12-3 or TRBV12-4 and TRBJ1-1, with D possibly being TRBD1 (6 bases). The CDR3 sequence is 12 residues long. This chain's CDR3 is CASNRGGPEAFF. CDR3 DNA sequence: TGTGCAAGCAATAGGGGGGGGCCTGAAGCTTTCTTT.

Ten or more counts support this clonotype. The chain joins TRBV12-3 or TRBV12-4 to TRBJ2-7, with D possibly TRBD2 on 6 matching bases. The CDR3 has 12 residues. V shed 5 bases and J shed 4 bases, with 9 bases lying between them. The CDR3 DNA reads as TGTGCCAGCAGTCCGGGACTGTACGAGCAGTACTTC. It codes for CASSPGLYEQYF.

This clonotype was picked up many times. J is TRBJ2-7 and V is TRBV28; D is unclear. CDR3 length: 11 residues. The germline V gene has CDR1 MDHEN and CDR2 SYDVKM. Deletions cut 4 bases from V and 2 bases from J, with 3 bases between. CDR3 DNA: TGTGCCAGCAGTTCCCCCTACGAGCAGTACTTC. Translating it yields CASSSPYEQYF. The whole variable domain, remainder taken from reference TRBV28 and TRBJ2-7, is DVKVTQSSRYLVKRTGEKVFLECVQDMDHENMFWYRQDPGLGLRLIYFSYDVKMKEKGDIPEGYSVSREKKERFSLILESASTNQTSMYLCASSSPYEQYFGPGTRLTVT.

This clonotype was recorded at least ten times. DNA for the CDR3: TGCAGCGTCCGGGACAGGGGAGGCAATGAGCAGTTCTTC. Its translation is CSVRDRGGNEQFF. V is TRBV29-1 and J is TRBJ2-1; 10 nucleotides align to TRBD1. The J segment lost 6 bases and the V segment lost 6 bases, leaving 5 bases of the junction unmatched. The CDR3 loop spans 13 amino acids. Germline V gives CDR1 SQVTM, CDR2 ANQGSEA.

This clonotype was seen at least ten times. The V call is TRBV15, the J call TRBJ2-3; the D is unclear. V was cut by 0 bases and J by 1 base, with 8 bases left in between. Germline CDR1 is LNHNV and CDR2 is YYDKDF (reference sequence). This CDR3 has 15 amino acids. CDR3 protein: CATSRDYQGTDTQYF. The CDR3 DNA sequence: TGTGCCACCAGCAGAGATTACCAGGGCACAGATACGCAGTATTTT.

The CDR3, as DNA: TGTGCCAGCGGTCCTGATGGGGGATTCTATGGCTACACCTTC. Protein sequence: CASGPDGGFYGYTF. The V call is TRBV2, the J call TRBJ1-2, with D perhaps matching TRBD1 (5 bases). V was trimmed by 8 bases and J by 4 bases, leaving 17 bases between them. Looked up from germline, CDR1 is SNHLY and CDR2 is FYNNEI. The CDR3 loop spans 14 amino acids.

This clonotype has at least ten counts. This chain links TRBV15 with TRBJ1-1, with D perhaps matching TRBD1 (6 bases). The germline CDR1 and CDR2 sequences are LNHNV and YYDKDF (reference sequence). The CDR3 is 15 amino acids. V was clipped by 8 bases and J by 1 base, with 17 bases between them. CDR3 residues: CATRSNTGPNTEAFF. CDR3 DNA: TGTGCCACCCGATCTAATACAGGGCCGAACACTGAAGCTTTCTTT. Complete variable domain (other parts from reference TRBV15 and TRBJ1-1): DAMVIQNPRYQVTQFGKPVTLSCSQTLNHNVMYWYQQKSSQAPKLLFHYYDKDFNNEADTPDNFQSRRPNTSFCFLDIRSPGLGDTAMYLCATRSNTGPNTEAFFGQGTRLTVV.

This clonotype came up many times. The chain couples TRBV30 to TRBJ2-2, with D possibly TRBD2 on 5 matching bases. CDR3 length: 12 amino acids. Looked up from germline, CDR1 is GTSNPN and CDR2 is SVGIG (reference sequence). V was clipped by 3 bases and J by 4 bases, with 6 bases between them. CDR3 sequence (DNA): TGTGCCTGGAGGAGGGTCACCGGGGAGCTGTTTTTT. It is translated as CAWRRVTGELFF. Combining the CDR3 with reference TRBV30 and TRBJ2-2 gives the whole variable domain SQTIHQWPATLVQPVGSPLSLECTVEGTSNPNLYWYRQAAGRGLQLLFYSVGIGQISSEVPQNLSASRPQDRQFILSSKKLLLSDSGFYLCAWRRVTGELFFGEGSRLTVL.

This clonotype was seen at least ten times. The V and J genes are TRBV7-9 and TRBJ1-1; D perhaps matches TRBD1 (5 bases). V was pared by 2 bases and J by 1 base, with 8 bases between. This CDR3 has 14 residues. CDR1 is SEHNR, CDR2 FQNEAQ, per germline (reference sequence). The CDR3 DNA reads as TGTGCCAGCAGCTTAAACGGGGCGAACACTGAAGCTTTCTTT. Residues: CASSLNGANTEAFF.

Many counts were recorded for this clonotype. J is TRBJ2-1 and V is TRBV5-1; the match to TRBD2 covers 8 bases. The germline V gene encodes CDR1 SGHRS and CDR2 YFSETQ. This CDR3 region has 14 residues. V shed 6 bases and J 9 bases; nucleotides not matched to a gene: 11. The CDR3 sequence is CASTLLSGSSEQFF. CDR3 DNA sequence: TGCGCCAGCACCCTACTGAGCGGGAGTAGTGAGCAGTTCTTC. The variable domain in full, with the rest retrieved from reference TRBV5-1 and TRBJ2-1, is KAGVTQTPRYLIKTRGQQVTLSCSPISGHRSVSWYQQTPGQGLQFLFEYFSETQRNKGNFPGRFSGRQFSNSRSEMNVSTLELGDSALYLCASTLLSGSSEQFFGPGTRLTVL.